A selection of T cell receptor beta chains follows, all from one sample in a study of CD8 T cells in ankylosing spondylitis. TCRdb itself ran the 5' RACE reads through MiXCR, one entry per CDR3 protein. Here the sample spans around 330,000 distinct CDR3 sequences, roughly 11% being singletons. Sequencing was carried out using blood, either unsorted or a sorted T cell fraction (not recorded which). These receptors all come from a female donor with ankylosing spondylitis or in good health (not recorded which). Both conserved end residues are part of each CDR3. D genes are given only for firm matches. Clone size is given for some rows only: seen once, a few or many times, or a class if the clone is expanded.

J,size,D,V,CDR3,DNA
TRBJ2-1,many,NA,TRBV20-1,CSARGPGYNEQFF,TGCAGTGCTAGAGGTCCCGGTTACAATGAGCAGTTCTTC
TRBJ2-3,NA,NA,TRBV5-1,CASRTLQGRTDTQYF,TGCGCCAGCAGGACCCTACAGGGCCGCACAGATACGCAGTATTTT
TRBJ1-2,few,NA,TRBV7-2,CASSPGARGYTF,TGTGCCAGCAGCCCGGGGGCGCGGGGCTACACCTTC
TRBJ2-7,many,TRBD2,TRBV6-5,CASSYSGTSGRSYEQYF,TGTGCCAGCAGTTACTCCGGGACTAGCGGGAGGTCCTACGAGCAGTACTTC
TRBJ2-5,large,TRBD1,TRBV5-1,CASSTPPDRSQETQYF,TGCGCCAGCAGCACCCCCCCGGACAGGTCCCAAGAGACCCAGTACTTC
TRBJ1-1,many,TRBD1,TRBV6-1,CASRTQGSNTEAFF,TGTGCCAGCAGAACACAGGGGTCGAACACTGAAGCTTTCTTT
TRBJ2-3,few,TRBD2,TRBV5-1,CASSLTILAGEPQYF,TGCGCCAGCAGCTTGACGATCCTAGCGGGGGAGCCCCAGTATTTT
TRBJ2-1,many,NA,TRBV27,CASSSWDIPEQFF,TGTGCCAGCAGTAGTTGGGACATCCCTGAGCAGTTCTTC
TRBJ2-7,few,NA,TRBV9,CASSVAADTLYEQYF,TGTGCCAGCAGCGTAGCGGCAGACACCCTCTACGAGCAGTACTTC
TRBJ2-7,NA,NA,TRBV6-2/TRBV6-3,CASRPHPAGAYEQYF,TGTGCCAGCAGACCCCATCCCGCGGGGGCGTACGAGCAGTACTTC
TRBJ1-3,few,NA,TRBV12-3/TRBV12-4,CASSLEGGSSGNTIYF,TGTGCCAGCAGTTTAGAGGGCGGTTCCTCTGGAAACACCATATATTTT
TRBJ2-4,NA,TRBD2,TRBV15,CATSRSGGRNIQYF,TGTGCCACCAGCAGATCCGGGGGGAGGAACATTCAGTACTTC
TRBJ1-4,many,NA,TRBV28,CASSTRLGGGEKLFF,TGTGCCAGCTCCACCCGGCTGGGGGGCGGAGAAAAACTGTTTTTT
TRBJ1-3,few,TRBD1,TRBV7-6,CASSLNPGQGSGNTIYF,TGTGCCAGCAGCTTAAATCCTGGACAGGGTAGTGGAAACACCATATATTTT
TRBJ2-7,many,NA,TRBV10-3,CAIRDSSYEQYF,TGTGCCATCAGGGACAGCTCCTACGAGCAGTACTTC
TRBJ2-7,many,TRBD2,TRBV5-1,CASSLELAGNYEQYF,TGCGCCAGCAGCTTGGAACTAGCGGGGAACTACGAGCAGTACTTC
TRBJ2-5,NA,NA,TRBV29-1,CSVTGGGETQYF,TGCAGCGTAACAGGAGGGGGGGAGACCCAGTACTTC
TRBJ2-7,many,TRBD2,TRBV20-1,CSAPGLAGGPSSYEQYF,TGCAGTGCTCCCGGGCTAGCGGGAGGGCCCAGCTCCTACGAGCAGTACTTC
TRBJ1-1,NA,NA,TRBV5-5,CASSLLTGQGTEAFF,TGTGCCAGCAGCTTGTTAACAGGTCAGGGCACTGAAGCTTTCTTT
TRBJ1-1,many,NA,TRBV12-3/TRBV12-4,CASSLKAANEAFF,TGTGCCAGCAGTCTTAAGGCCGCCAATGAAGCTTTCTTT
TRBJ2-7,many,NA,TRBV10-2,CASRSQPWEQYF,TGCGCCAGCAGATCTCAACCCTGGGAGCAGTACTTC
TRBJ2-6,many,NA,TRBV12-3/TRBV12-4,CASSFGVLFSGANVLTF,TGTGCCAGCAGTTTCGGGGTTTTGTTCTCTGGGGCCAACGTCCTGACTTTC
TRBJ1-2,many,NA,TRBV6-1,CASSPTGWDYGYTF,TGTGCCAGCAGCCCGACGGGCTGGGACTATGGCTACACCTTC
TRBJ2-3,many,TRBD2,TRBV4-3,CASSQEVLAVTDTQYF,TGCGCCAGCAGCCAAGAGGTCCTAGCGGTCACAGATACGCAGTATTTT
TRBJ2-1,many,NA,TRBV10-3,CAISSSPYNEQFF,TGTGCCATCAGCTCTAGTCCCTACAATGAGCAGTTCTTC
TRBJ1-2,few,TRBD1,TRBV7-9,CASSSPLGTGIYGYTF,TGTGCCAGCAGCTCCCCCTTGGGGACAGGGATCTATGGCTACACCTTC
TRBJ2-2,many,NA,TRBV5-1,CASSLAPGNTGELFF,TGCGCCAGCAGCTTGGCCCCAGGGAACACCGGGGAGCTGTTTTTT
TRBJ1-6,many,NA,TRBV5-1,CASSSEIQGRSLHF,TGCGCCAGCAGCTCCGAGATACAGGGAAGGTCCCTCCACTTT